This T cell receptor (beta chain) was sequenced during a study of shared clonotypes between healthy human individuals. It was across several immunoSEQ plates that each subset's genomic DNA was evenly split. Data came from immunoSEQ multiplex PCR; TCRdb stores just in-frame clones and leaves some out. The sample contains about 95,000 clones, about 68% of which appear only once. Germline CDR1 reads WNHNN; CDR2 reads SYGVQD (reference sequence). This CDR3 has 18 amino acids. V trimming: 5 bases; J trimming: 4 bases; junction bases outside the gene matches: 18. The sequence was obtained from a man aged 25-40 years in good health. This chain connects TRBV10-1 to TRBJ2-7; 9 bases are shared with TRBD1. The sequenced sample was memory CD8+ T cells sorted from blood. The subset is: CD45RO+ cells pooled with CCR7-negative TemRA cells. The CDR3 spells CASSSRDRATKEGYEQYF. CDR3 nucleotides: TGCGCCAGCAGTTCCCGGGACAGGGCTACCAAAGAAGGATACGAGCAGTACTTC.